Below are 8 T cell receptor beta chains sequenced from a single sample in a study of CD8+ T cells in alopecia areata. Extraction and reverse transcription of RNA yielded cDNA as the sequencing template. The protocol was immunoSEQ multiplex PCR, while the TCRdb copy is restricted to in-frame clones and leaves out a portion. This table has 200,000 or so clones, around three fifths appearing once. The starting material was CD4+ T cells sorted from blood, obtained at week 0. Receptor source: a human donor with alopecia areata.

CDR3 residues: CAASSGAQETQYF. CDR3 DNA sequence: TGTGCCGCTAGTAGCGGGGCGCAAGAGACCCAGTACTTC. This chain connects TRBV10-3 to TRBJ2-5; TRBD2 matches 8 bases. The germline gives CDR1 ENHRY, CDR2 SYGVKD. The CDR3 length is 13 residues. J gave up 2 bases and V 11 bases, and 7 bases lay outside the gene matches.

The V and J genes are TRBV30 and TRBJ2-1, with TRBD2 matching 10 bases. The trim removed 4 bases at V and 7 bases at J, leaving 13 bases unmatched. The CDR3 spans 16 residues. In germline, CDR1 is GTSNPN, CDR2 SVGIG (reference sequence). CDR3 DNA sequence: TGTGCCTGGATTGATAGCGGGGGGCCAAACTCAAATGAGCAGTTCTTC. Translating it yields CAWIDSGGPNSNEQFF.

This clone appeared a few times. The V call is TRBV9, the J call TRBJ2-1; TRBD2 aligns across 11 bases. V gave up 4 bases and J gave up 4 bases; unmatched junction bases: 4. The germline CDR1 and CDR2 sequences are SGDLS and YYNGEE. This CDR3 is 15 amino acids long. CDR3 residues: CASSLGLAEYNEQFF. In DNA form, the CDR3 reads TGTGCCAGCAGCCTGGGACTAGCGGAGTACAATGAGCAGTTCTTC.

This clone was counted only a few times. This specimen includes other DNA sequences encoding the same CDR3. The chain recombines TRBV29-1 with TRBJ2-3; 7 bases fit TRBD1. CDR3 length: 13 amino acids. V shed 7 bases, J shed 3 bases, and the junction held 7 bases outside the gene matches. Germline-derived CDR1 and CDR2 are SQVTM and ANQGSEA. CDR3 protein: CSEGGAGTDTQYF. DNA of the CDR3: TGCAGCGAAGGGGGCGCCGGGACAGATACGCAGTATTTT.

CDR3 nucleotides: TGTGCCTGGAGTGAAGGCGGGACTGCATTTCTCGGCATTCAGTACTTC. Protein: CAWSEGGTAFLGIQYF. The genes are TRBV30 and TRBJ2-4; TRBD2 is a possible D gene (6 bases). Germline V CDR1 and CDR2: GTSNPN, SVGIG (reference sequence). V was clipped by 1 base and J by 9 bases, with 22 bases between them. The CDR3 contains 16 residues.

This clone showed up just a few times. The CDR3 sequence: CASSYSRETQYF. CDR3 nucleotides: TGTGCCAGCAGTTACTCGAGAGAGACCCAGTACTTC. The chain joins TRBV2 to TRBJ2-5; unclear D gene. Trimming stripped 5 bases from V and 4 bases from J, with 8 bases between. Germline V gene data show CDR1 as SNHLY and CDR2 as FYNNEI. The CDR3 contains 12 residues.

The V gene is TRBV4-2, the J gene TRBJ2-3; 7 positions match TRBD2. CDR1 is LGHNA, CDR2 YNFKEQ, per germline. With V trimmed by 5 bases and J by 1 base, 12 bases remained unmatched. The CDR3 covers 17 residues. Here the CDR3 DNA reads TGTGCCAGCAGCTCATTTGCGGGGAGGGCGGGCACAGATACGCAGTATTTT. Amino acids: CASSSFAGRAGTDTQYF.

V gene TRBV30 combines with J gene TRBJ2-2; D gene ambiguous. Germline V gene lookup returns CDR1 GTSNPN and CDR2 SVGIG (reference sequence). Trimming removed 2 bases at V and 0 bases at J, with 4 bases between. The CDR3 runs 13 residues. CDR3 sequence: CAWSSSNTGELFF. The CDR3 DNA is TGTGCCTGGAGTAGTTCGAACACCGGGGAGCTGTTTTTT.